This is a list of T cell receptor beta chains from one sample in a study of patients and donors after allogeneic stem cell transplantation. A single record per CDR3 protein comes from TCRdb applying MiXCR to the RT-PCR reads. The sample yields 900,000 to 1,000,000 distinct CDR3 sequences, about a sixth seen once. The sequenced sample consisted of blood, either unsorted or a sorted T cell fraction (not recorded which). All receptors come from a human donor who was either an allogeneic HSCT recipient or a stem cell or donor lymphocyte infusion donor (not recorded which). It is not recorded whose cells these are; they may come from a transplant donor. Each CDR3 is given with its conserved first and last residue. The D gene is left open where the match is weak. Clone size is shown for a subset of rows, as once, few, many or a class of expanded clone.

14 | few | TRBJ1-4 | . | TRBV5-1 | CASSSGGANEKLFF | TGCGCCAGCAGCTCCGGGGGGGCTAATGAAAAACTGTTTTTT
16 | few | TRBJ1-5 | . | TRBV15 | CATSRDLQGWGQPQHF | TGTGCCACCAGCAGAGATTTACAGGGATGGGGCCAGCCCCAGCATTTT
16 | . | TRBJ1-3 | . | TRBV7-9 | CASSFYHGSYGNTIYF | TGTGCCAGCAGCTTCTACCACGGGTCCTATGGAAACACCATATATTTT
13 | few | TRBJ1-1 | . | TRBV30 | CAWSDNRNTEAFF | TGTGCCTGGAGCGACAACAGGAACACTGAAGCTTTCTTT
15 | . | TRBJ2-2 | TRBD2 | TRBV12-3/TRBV12-4 | CASSGTSENTGELFF | TGTGCCAGCAGTGGGACTAGCGAGAACACCGGGGAGCTGTTTTTT
12 | once | TRBJ1-1 | . | TRBV7-9 | CASSQGEAEAFF | TGTGCCAGCAGCCAAGGGGAGGCTGAAGCTTTCTTT
12 | few | TRBJ1-1 | . | TRBV20-1 | CSAGRTNTEAFF | TGCAGTGCTGGTCGGACGAACACTGAAGCTTTCTTT
16 | . | TRBJ2-1 | . | TRBV14 | CASSQVFPGTRDEQFF | TGTGCCAGCAGCCAGGTGTTCCCTGGAACAAGGGATGAGCAGTTCTTC
14 | few | TRBJ2-5 | . | TRBV24-1 | CATSLGGLGETQYF | TGTGCCACCAGTCTCGGGGGGCTAGGGGAGACCCAGTACTTC
16 | . | TRBJ1-3 | . | TRBV27 | CASSTPPRSSGNTIYF | TGTGCCAGCAGCACCCCCCCCAGGAGCTCTGGAAACACCATATATTTT
17 | . | TRBJ1-1 | . | TRBV5-1 | CASSGEGTPGVGTEAFF | TGCGCCAGCAGCGGGGAGGGGACACCGGGCGTAGGCACTGAAGCTTTCTTT
15 | . | TRBJ2-1 | . | TRBV4-2 | CASSQDGGKGGEQFF | TGTGCCAGCAGCCAAGATGGTGGGAAAGGGGGTGAGCAGTTCTTC
19 | few | TRBJ1-1 | TRBD1 | TRBV5-1 | CASSPDEGDRGRTDTEAFF | TGCGCCAGCAGCCCGGACGAAGGGGACAGGGGGCGCACGGACACTGAAGCTTTCTTT
13 | few | TRBJ2-1 | . | TRBV9 | CASSVFLGDEQFF | TGTGCCAGCAGCGTATTCTTGGGAGATGAGCAGTTCTTC
15 | few | TRBJ2-7 | . | TRBV13 | CASSSQGSPLYEQYF | TGTGCCAGCAGCTCACAGGGATCCCCCCTCTACGAGCAGTACTTC
15 | few | TRBJ1-1 | TRBD1 | TRBV9 | CASSVASGRDSEAFF | TGTGCCAGCAGCGTAGCCTCGGGAAGGGACAGTGAAGCTTTCTTT
15 | . | TRBJ1-4 | . | TRBV20-1 | CSASEGYGTNEKLFF | TGCAGTGCTAGCGAGGGGTACGGGACTAATGAAAAACTGTTTTTT
14 | few | TRBJ2-1 | . | TRBV3-1 | CASSQRADYNEQFF | TGTGCCAGCAGCCAAAGGGCGGATTACAATGAGCAGTTCTTC
13 | few | TRBJ1-2 | . | TRBV4-1 | CASSQDVVGGYTF | TGCGCCAGCAGCCAAGACGTGGTAGGAGGCTACACCTTC
16 | few | TRBJ2-1 | . | TRBV6-1 | CASSPLLTSKKDEQFF | TGTGCCAGCAGTCCCCTCCTCACGTCAAAAAAGGATGAGCAGTTCTTC
17 | . | TRBJ2-5 | TRBD2 | TRBV7-8 | CASSLGSGRAREETQYF | TGTGCCAGCAGCTTGGGGAGCGGGAGGGCCCGGGAAGAGACCCAGTACTTC
14 | . | TRBJ2-3 | TRBD1 | TRBV5-1 | CASSTSQGTDTQYF | TGCGCCAGCAGCACTTCACAGGGGACGGATACGCAGTATTTT
15 | few | TRBJ1-6 | . | TRBV2 | CASSEALGVNSPLHF | TGTGCCAGCAGTGAAGCGCTTGGAGTAAATTCACCCCTCCACTTT
13 | . | TRBJ1-5 | . | TRBV20-1 | CSAEGDSNQPQHF | TGCAGTGCTGAGGGTGATAGCAATCAGCCCCAGCATTTT
14 | few | TRBJ1-1 | . | TRBV7-9 | CASSRITQGPEAFF | TGTGCCAGCAGCCGTATTACTCAGGGACCTGAAGCTTTCTTT
15 | few | TRBJ1-5 | . | TRBV20-1 | CSARAWGRINQPQHF | TGCAGTGCTAGAGCATGGGGCCGGATCAATCAGCCCCAGCATTTT
14 | . | TRBJ2-1 | TRBD2 | TRBV3-1 | CASSQRTSPNEQFF | TGTGCCAGCAGCCAGCGGACTAGTCCCAATGAGCAGTTCTTC
15 | . | TRBJ2-7 | TRBD2 | TRBV24-1 | CATSDGLGPWNEQYF | TGTGCCACCAGTGATGGACTAGGTCCTTGGAACGAGCAGTACTTC
15 | once | TRBJ2-5 | . | TRBV7-2 | CASSQTRGSSETQYF | TGTGCCAGCAGTCAGACCCGGGGGTCAAGCGAGACCCAGTACTTC
16 | few | TRBJ2-3 | TRBD2 | TRBV3-1 | CASSRGELAGTDTQYF | TGTGCCAGCAGCCGGGGGGAGCTAGCGGGCACAGATACGCAGTATTTT